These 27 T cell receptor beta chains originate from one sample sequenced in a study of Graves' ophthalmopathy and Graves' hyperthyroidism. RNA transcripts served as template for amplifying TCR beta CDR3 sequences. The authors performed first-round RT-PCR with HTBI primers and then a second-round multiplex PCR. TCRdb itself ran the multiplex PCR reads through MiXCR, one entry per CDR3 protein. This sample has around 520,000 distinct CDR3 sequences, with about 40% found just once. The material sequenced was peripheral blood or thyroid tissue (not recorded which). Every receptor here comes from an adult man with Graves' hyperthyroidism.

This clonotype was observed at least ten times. The CDR3 bases are TGTGCCAGCAGCCCGAGGACTAGCGCGGGGATGGAGACCCAGTACTTC. This codes for CASSPRTSAGMETQYF. The chain recombines TRBV7-2 with TRBJ2-5; TRBD2 matches 9 bases. Trimming cost V 5 bases and J 5 bases; bases outside gene matches: 12. CDR3 length: 16 residues. Germline CDR1 SGHTA, CDR2 FQGNSA.

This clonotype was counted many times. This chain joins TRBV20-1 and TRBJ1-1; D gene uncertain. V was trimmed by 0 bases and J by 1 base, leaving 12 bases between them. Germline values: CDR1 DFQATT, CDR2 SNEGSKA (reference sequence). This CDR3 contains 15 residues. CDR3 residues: CSARDPPAGNTEAFF. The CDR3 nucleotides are TGCAGTGCTAGAGATCCCCCGGCCGGGAACACTGAAGCTTTCTTT.

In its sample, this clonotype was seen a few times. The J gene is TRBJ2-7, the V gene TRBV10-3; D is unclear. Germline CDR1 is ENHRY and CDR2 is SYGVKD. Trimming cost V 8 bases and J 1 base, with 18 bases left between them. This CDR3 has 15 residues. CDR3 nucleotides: TGTGCCATCGGCCAGTGGAGTTTGGGGTCCTACGAGCAGTACTTC. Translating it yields CAIGQWSLGSYEQYF.

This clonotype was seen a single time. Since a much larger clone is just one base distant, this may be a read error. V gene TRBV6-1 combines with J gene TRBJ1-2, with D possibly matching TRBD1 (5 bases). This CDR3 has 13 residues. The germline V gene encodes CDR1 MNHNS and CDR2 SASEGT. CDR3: CASTQQEISGHTF. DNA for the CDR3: TGTGCCAGCACTCAACAGGAGATAAGTGGCCACACCTTC.

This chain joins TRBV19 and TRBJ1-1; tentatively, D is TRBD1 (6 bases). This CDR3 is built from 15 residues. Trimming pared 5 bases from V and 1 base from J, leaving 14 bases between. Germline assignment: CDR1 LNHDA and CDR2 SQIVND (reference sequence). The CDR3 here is CASSLGAGRNTEAFF. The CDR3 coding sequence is TGTGCCAGTAGTTTGGGGGCCGGGAGGAACACTGAAGCTTTCTTT.

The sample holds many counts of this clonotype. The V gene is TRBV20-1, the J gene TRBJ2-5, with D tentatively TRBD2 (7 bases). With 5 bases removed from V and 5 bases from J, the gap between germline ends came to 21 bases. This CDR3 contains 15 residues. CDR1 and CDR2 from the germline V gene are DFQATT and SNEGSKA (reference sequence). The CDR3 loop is CSAPFGGGATETQYF. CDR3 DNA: TGCAGTGCTCCCTTTGGAGGGGGGGCCACGGAGACCCAGTACTTC.

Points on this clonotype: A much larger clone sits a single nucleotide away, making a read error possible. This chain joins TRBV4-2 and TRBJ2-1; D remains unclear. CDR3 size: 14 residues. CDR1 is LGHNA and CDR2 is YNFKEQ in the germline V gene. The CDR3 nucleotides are TGTGTCAGCAGCCAAGAAGGGTCTTGGAATGAGCAGTTCTTC. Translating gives CVSSQEGSWNEQFF.

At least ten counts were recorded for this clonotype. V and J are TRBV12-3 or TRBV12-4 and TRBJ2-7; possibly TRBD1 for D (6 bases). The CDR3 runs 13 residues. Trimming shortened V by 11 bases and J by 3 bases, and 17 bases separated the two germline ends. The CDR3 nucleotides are TGTGCCTCGAACCGGGACACAGACTACGAGCAGTACTTC. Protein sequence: CASNRDTDYEQYF.

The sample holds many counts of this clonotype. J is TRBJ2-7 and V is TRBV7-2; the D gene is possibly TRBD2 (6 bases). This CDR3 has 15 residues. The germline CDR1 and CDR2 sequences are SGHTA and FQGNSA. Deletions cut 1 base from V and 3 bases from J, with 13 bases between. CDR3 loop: CASSLGHAGYYEQYF. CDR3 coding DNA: TGTGCCAGCAGCTTAGGGCACGCGGGGTACTACGAGCAGTACTTC. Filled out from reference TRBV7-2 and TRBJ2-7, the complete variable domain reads GAGVSQSPSNKVTEKGKDVELRCDPISGHTALYWYRQSLGQGLEFLIYFQGNSAPDKSGLPSDRFSAERTGGSVSTLTIQRTQQEDSAVYLCASSLGHAGYYEQYFGPGTRLTVT.

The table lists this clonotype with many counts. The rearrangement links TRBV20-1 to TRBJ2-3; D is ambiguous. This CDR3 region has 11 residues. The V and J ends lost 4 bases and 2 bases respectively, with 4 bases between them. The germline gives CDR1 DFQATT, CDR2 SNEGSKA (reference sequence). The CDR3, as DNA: TGCAGTGCTACTTCCACAGATACGCAGTATTTT. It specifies CSATSTDTQYF.

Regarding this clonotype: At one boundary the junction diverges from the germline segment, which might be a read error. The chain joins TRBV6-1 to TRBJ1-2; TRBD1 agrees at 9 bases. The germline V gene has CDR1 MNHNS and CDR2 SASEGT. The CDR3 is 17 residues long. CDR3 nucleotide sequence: TGTGTCAGCAGTTACAGAGGACAGGGGCGAACTTTGGGCGGCTACACCTTC. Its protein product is CVSSYRGQGRTLGGYTF.

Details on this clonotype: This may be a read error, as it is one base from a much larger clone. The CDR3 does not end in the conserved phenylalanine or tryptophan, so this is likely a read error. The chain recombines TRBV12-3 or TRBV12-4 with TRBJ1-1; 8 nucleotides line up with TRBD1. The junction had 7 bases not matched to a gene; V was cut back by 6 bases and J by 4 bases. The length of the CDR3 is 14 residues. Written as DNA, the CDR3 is TGTGCCAGCAGCCAGGGGGCTCGGATCACTGAAGCTTTCGTT. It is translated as CASSQGARITEAFV.

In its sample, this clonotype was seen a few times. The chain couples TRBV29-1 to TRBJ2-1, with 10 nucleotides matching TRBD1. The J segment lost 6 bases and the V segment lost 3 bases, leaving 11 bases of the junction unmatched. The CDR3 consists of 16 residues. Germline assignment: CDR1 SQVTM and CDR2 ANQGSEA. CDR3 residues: CSVDGSDRGSLNEQFF. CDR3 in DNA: TGCAGCGTTGATGGGTCGGACAGGGGGTCCCTCAATGAGCAGTTCTTC.

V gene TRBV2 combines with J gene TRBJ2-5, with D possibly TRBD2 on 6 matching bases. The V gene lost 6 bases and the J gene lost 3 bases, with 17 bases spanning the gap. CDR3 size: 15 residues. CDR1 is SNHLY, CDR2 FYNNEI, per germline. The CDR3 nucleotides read TGTGCCAGCAGCCTAGAAGGGACTGCCAAAGAGACCCAGTACTTC. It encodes CASSLEGTAKETQYF.

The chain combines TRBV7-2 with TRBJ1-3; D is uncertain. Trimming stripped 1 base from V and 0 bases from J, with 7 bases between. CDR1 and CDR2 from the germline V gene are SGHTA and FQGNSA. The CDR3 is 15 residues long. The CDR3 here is CASSLVGFSGNTIYF. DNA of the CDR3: TGTGCCAGCAGCTTAGTAGGGTTCTCTGGAAACACCATATATTTT.

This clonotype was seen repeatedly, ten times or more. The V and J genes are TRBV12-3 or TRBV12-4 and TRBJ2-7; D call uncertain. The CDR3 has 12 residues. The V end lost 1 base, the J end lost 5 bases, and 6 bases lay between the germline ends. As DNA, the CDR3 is TGTGCCAGCAGTTTAGGACGAAACGAGCAGTACTTC. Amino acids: CASSLGRNEQYF.

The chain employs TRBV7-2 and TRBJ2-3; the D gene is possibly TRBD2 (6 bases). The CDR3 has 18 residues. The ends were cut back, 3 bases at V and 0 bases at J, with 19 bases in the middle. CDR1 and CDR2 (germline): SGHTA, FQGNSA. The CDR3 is CASSFGQLAVASTDTQYF. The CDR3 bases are TGTGCCAGCAGCTTTGGGCAATTAGCGGTCGCTAGCACAGATACGCAGTATTTT. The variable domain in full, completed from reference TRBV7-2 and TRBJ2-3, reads GAGVSQSPSNKVTEKGKDVELRCDPISGHTALYWYRQSLGQGLEFLIYFQGNSAPDKSGLPSDRFSAERTGGSVSTLTIQRTQQEDSAVYLCASSFGQLAVASTDTQYFGPGTRLTVL.

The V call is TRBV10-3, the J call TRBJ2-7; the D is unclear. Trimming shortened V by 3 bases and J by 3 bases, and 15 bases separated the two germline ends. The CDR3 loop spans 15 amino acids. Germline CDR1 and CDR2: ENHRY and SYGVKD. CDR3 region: CAISEGAAINYEQYF. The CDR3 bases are TGTGCCATCAGTGAAGGAGCAGCCATCAACTACGAGCAGTACTTC.

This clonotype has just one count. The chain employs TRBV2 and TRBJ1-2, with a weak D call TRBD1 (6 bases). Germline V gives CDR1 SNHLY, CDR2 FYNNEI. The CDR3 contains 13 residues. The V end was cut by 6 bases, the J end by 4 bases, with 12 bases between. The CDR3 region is CASRKTGSYGYTF. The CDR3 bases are TGTGCCAGCAGGAAAACAGGGAGCTATGGCTACACCTTC. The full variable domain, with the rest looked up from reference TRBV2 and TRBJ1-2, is EPEVTQTPSHQVTQMGQEVILRCVPISNHLYFYWYRQILGQKVEFLVSFYNNEISEKSEIFDDQFSVERPDGSNFTLKIRSTKLEDSAMYFCASRKTGSYGYTFGSGTRLTVV.

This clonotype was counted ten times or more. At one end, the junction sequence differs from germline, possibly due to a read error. CDR3 nucleotides: TGTGCCATTAGTATAACGTCCGATGAAAAACTGTTTTTT. Translation gives CAISITSDEKLFF. The V and J genes are TRBV19 and TRBJ1-4; D is uncertain. Germline lookup yields CDR1 LNHDA and CDR2 SQIVND (reference sequence). CDR3 length: 13 amino acids.

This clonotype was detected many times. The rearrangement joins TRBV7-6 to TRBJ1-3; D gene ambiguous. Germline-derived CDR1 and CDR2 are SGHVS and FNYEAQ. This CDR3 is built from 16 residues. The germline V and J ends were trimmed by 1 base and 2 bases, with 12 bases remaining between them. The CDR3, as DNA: TGTGCCAGCAGCTTAGGGATAGGACGGACTGGAAACACCATATATTTT. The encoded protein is CASSLGIGRTGNTIYF.

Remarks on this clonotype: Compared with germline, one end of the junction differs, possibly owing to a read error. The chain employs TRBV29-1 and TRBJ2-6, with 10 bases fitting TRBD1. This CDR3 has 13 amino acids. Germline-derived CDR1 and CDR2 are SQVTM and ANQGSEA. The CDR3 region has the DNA TGCAGCGTTGTCCGGGACAGGGGAAGAACTGGAGCTTTC. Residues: CSVVRDRGRTGAF.

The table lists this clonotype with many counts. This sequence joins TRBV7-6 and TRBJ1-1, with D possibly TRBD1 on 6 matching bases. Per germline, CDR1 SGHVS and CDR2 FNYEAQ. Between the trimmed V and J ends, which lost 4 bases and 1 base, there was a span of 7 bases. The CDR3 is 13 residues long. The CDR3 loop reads CASSWGQNTEAFF. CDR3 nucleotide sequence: TGTGCCAGCAGCTGGGGACAGAACACTGAAGCTTTCTTT.

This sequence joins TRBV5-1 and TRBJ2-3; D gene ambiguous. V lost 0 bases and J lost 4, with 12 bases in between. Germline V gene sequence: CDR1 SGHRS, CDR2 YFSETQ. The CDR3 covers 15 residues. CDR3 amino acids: CASSLDNQRADTQYF. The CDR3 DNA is TGCGCCAGCAGCTTGGACAACCAAAGGGCAGATACGCAGTATTTT.

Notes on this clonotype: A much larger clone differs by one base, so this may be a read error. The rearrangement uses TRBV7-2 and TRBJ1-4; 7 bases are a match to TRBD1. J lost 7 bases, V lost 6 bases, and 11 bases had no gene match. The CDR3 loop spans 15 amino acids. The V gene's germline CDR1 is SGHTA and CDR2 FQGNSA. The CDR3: CASSYAGTASEKLFF. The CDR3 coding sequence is TGTGCCAGCAGTTACGCCGGGACAGCTAGTGAAAAACTGTTTTTT.

The CDR3 coding sequence is TGTGCCAGCAGCTCGACAGGACACAGGCGGGACACTGAAGCTTTCTTT. Amino acid sequence: CASSSTGHRRDTEAFF. The V gene is TRBV7-2, the J gene TRBJ1-1; possible D gene TRBD1, 6 bases. The V gene lost 4 bases and the J gene lost 3 bases, with 18 bases spanning the gap. This CDR3 is built from 16 residues. Germline loops: CDR1 SGHTA, CDR2 FQGNSA. Variable domain in full (rest from reference TRBV7-2 and TRBJ1-1): GAGVSQSPSNKVTEKGKDVELRCDPISGHTALYWYRQSLGQGLEFLIYFQGNSAPDKSGLPSDRFSAERTGGSVSTLTIQRTQQEDSAVYLCASSSTGHRRDTEAFFGQGTRLTVV.

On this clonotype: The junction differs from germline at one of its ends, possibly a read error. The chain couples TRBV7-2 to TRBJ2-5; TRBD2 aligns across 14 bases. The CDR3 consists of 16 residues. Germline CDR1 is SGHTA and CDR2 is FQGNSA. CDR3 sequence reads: CASSQGLAGAQGTQYF. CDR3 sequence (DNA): TGTGCCAGCAGCCAGGGACTAGCGGGAGCCCAAGGGACCCAGTACTTC.